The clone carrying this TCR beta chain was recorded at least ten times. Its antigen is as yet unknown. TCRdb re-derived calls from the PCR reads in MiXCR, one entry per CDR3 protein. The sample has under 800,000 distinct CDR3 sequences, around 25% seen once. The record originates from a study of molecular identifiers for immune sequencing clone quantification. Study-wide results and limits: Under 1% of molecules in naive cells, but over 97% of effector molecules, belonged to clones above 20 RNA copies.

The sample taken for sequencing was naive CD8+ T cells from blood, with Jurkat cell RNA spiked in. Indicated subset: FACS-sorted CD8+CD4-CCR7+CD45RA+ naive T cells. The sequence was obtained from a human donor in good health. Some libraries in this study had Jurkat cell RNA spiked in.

In DNA form, the CDR3 reads TGTGCCAGCAGCTTAGGCCGACTAGCGGGGCAGTTCTTC. It yields the protein CASSLGRLAGQFF. V usage is TRBV7-2 and J usage is TRBJ2-1; 10 bases line up with TRBD2. Germline trimming cut 1 base from V and 12 bases from J; bases unmatched to any gene: 3. Germline CDR1 SGHTA, CDR2 FQGNSA. The CDR3 consists of 13 residues.